This T cell receptor (beta chain) originates from a study of Graves' ophthalmopathy and Graves' hyperthyroidism. General study points: Its predictions of ophthalmopathy progression gave the model 60% to 71% sensitivity and 72% to 75% specificity. Among expanded thyroid clonotypes above 0.001 frequency, most also occurred in blood.

As for this clonotype: Its target is unknown.

Between the trimmed V and J ends, which lost 1 base and 8 bases, there was a span of 11 bases. There are 13 residues in the CDR3. Germline assignment: CDR1 LNHNV and CDR2 YYDKDF (reference sequence). In this cohort, patients with other autoimmune diseases, uncontrolled infections, pregnancy or lactation were excluded. The authors amplified TCR beta CDR3 regions, and they did so from RNA transcripts for repertoire sequencing. In the first round, RT-PCR was carried out with HTBI primers, and a multiplex PCR formed the second round. TCRdb called the multiplex PCR reads again in MiXCR, with one record for every CDR3 protein. Of approximately 150,000 distinct CDR3 sequences listed, around two fifths are singletons.

This TCR was recovered from a man aged 30 to 39 with Graves' ophthalmopathy. The rearrangement uses TRBV15 and TRBJ1-2; TRBD1 might be the D (5 bases). What was sequenced was peripheral blood. CDR3 bases: TGTGCCACCAGCAGAGTAGGGGCTTGGGGCTACACCTTC. It yields the protein CATSRVGAWGYTF. The full variable domain, in which reference TRBV15 and TRBJ1-2 provide the parts outside the CDR3, is DAMVIQNPRYQVTQFGKPVTLSCSQTLNHNVMYWYQQKSSQAPKLLFHYYDKDFNNEADTPDNFQSRRPNTSFCFLDIRSPGLGDTAMYLCATSRVGAWGYTFGSGTRLTVV.